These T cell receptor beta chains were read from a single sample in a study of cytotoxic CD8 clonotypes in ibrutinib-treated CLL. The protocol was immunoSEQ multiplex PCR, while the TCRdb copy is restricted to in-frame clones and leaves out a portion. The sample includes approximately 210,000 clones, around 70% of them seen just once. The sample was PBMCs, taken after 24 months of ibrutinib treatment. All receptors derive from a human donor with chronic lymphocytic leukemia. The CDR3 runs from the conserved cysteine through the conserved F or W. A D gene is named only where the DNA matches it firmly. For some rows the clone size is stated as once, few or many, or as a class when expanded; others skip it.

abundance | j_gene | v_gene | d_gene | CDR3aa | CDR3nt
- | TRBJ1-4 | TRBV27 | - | CASSLSRVFANEKLFF | TGTGCCAGCAGTTTAAGTCGAGTTTTTGCTAATGAAAAACTGTTTTTT
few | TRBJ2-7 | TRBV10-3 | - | CAISESVNSYEQYF | TGTGCCATCAGTGAGTCTGTGAACTCCTACGAGCAGTACTTC
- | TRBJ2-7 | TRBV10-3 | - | CAISLSPGFSYEQYF | TGTGCCATCAGCCTCTCTCCGGGATTTTCCTACGAGCAGTACTTC
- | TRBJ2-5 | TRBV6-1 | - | CASSYLETQYF | TGTGCCAGCAGTTACCTTGAGACCCAGTACTTC
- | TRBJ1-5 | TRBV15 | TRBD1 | CATSRGWTGVYQPQHF | TGTGCCACCAGCAGAGGTTGGACAGGGGTGTATCAGCCCCAGCATTTT
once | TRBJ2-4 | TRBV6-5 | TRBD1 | CASRKGASKNIQYF | TGTGCCAGCAGGAAGGGGGCGAGCAAAAACATTCAGTACTTC
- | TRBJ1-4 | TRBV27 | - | CASSLSRGEEKLFF | TGTGCCAGCAGTTTATCACGGGGAGAAGAAAAACTGTTTTTT
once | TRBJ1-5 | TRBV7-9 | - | CASSFEVSQPQHF | TGTGCCAGCAGCTTCGAAGTTTCTCAGCCCCAGCATTTT
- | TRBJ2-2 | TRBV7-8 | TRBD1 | CASSPRGGTGYTGELFF | TGTGCCAGCAGCCCCCGGGGCGGGACAGGATACACCGGGGAGCTGTTTTTT
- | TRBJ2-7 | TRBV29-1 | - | CSVGYPGISYEQYF | TGCAGCGTAGGTTATCCGGGTATTTCCTACGAGCAGTACTTC
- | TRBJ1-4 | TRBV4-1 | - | CASSQEGGRRGNEKLFF | TGCGCCAGCAGCCAAGAGGGGGGGCGGCGGGGTAATGAAAAACTGTTTTTT
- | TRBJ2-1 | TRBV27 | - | CASRPQGSSYNEQFF | TGTGCCAGCAGGCCTCAGGGTAGCTCCTACAATGAGCAGTTCTTC
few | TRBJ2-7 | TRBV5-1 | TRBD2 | CASSAGTKYEQYF | TGCGCCAGCAGCGCCGGGACTAAGTACGAGCAGTACTTC
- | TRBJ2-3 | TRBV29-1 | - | CSVGIGAVQRGTDTQYF | TGCAGCGTCGGAATAGGAGCGGTCCAGCGGGGCACAGATACGCAGTATTTT
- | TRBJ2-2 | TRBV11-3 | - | CASSKTNTGELFF | TGTGCCAGCAGCAAAACGAACACCGGGGAGCTGTTTTTT
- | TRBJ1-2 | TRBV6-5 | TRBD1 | CASSSRDRGAYGYTF | TGTGCCAGCAGTTCCCGGGACAGGGGAGCCTATGGCTACACCTTC
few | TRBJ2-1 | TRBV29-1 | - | CSVEVGQPEEFF | TGCAGCGTTGAAGTAGGACAGCCGGAGGAGTTCTTC
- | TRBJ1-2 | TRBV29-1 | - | CSVVSVPDYGYTF | TGCAGCGTTGTTTCAGTACCAGACTATGGCTACACCTTC
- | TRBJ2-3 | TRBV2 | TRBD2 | CASSGLAGLGDTQYF | TGTGCCAGCAGTGGACTAGCGGGGTTGGGAGATACGCAGTATTTT
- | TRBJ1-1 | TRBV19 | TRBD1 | CASSFRDREAFF | TGTGCCAGTAGTTTTAGGGACAGAGAAGCTTTCTTT
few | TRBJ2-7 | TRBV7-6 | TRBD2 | CASSSPGLAGERAF | TGTGCCAGCAGCAGCCCGGGGCTAGCGGGAGAGAGGGCTTTC
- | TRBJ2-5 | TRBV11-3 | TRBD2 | CASSSSGKIQETQYF | TGTGCCAGCAGCTCTAGCGGGAAGATACAAGAGACCCAGTACTTC
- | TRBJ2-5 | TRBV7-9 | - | CASSSAFFRSPETQYF | TGTGCCAGCAGCTCTGCGTTTTTTCGGAGCCCAGAGACCCAGTACTTC
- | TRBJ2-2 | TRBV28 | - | CASSLLYGTTGELFF | TGTGCCAGCAGTTTATTATATGGGACCACCGGGGAGCTGTTTTTT
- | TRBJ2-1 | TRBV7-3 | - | CASSPPGRNEQFF | TGTGCCAGCAGCCCACCCGGCCGGAATGAGCAGTTCTTC
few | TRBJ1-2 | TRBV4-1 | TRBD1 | CASSQAPRQGNYGYTF | TGCGCCAGCAGCCAAGCGCCAAGACAGGGAAACTATGGCTACACCTTC
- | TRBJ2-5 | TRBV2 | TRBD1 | CASSEPSSGDYRGYQETQYF | TGTGCCAGCAGTGAACCGTCTTCGGGGGATTACAGGGGGTACCAAGAGACCCAGTACTTC
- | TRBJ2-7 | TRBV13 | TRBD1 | CASSLGGQGYEQYF | TGTGCCAGCAGCTTAGGGGGACAGGGCTACGAGCAGTACTTC
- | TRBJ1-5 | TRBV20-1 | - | CSARDMTSQHF | TGCAGTGCTAGAGATATGACCTCTCAGCATTTT
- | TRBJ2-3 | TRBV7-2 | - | CASSLRWTIPDTQYF | TGTGCCAGCAGCCTGCGGTGGACTATACCAGATACGCAGTATTTT
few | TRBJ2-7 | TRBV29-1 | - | CSVEGQTYEQYF | TGCAGCGTTGAAGGTCAGACCTACGAGCAGTACTTC
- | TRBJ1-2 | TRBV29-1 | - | CSVDGTLGGYGYTF | TGCAGCGTTGATGGGACTCTGGGTGGCTATGGCTACACCTTC
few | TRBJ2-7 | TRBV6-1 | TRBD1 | CASKPVQGAYEQYF | TGTGCCAGCAAGCCGGTGCAGGGGGCCTACGAGCAGTACTTC
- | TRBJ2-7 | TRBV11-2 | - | CASSLVLGGEQYF | TGTGCCAGCAGCTTAGTTTTAGGAGGGGAGCAGTACTTC
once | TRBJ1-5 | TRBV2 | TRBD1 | CASSGEISGGWVAQHF | TGTGCCAGCAGTGGGGAGATCTCAGGGGGCTGGGTGGCCCAGCATTTT
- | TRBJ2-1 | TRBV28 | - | CASSVGGSSYNEQFF | TGTGCCAGCAGCGTTGGGGGGAGCTCCTACAATGAGCAGTTCTTC
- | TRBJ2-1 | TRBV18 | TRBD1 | CASSRGTGYNEQFF | TGTGCCAGCTCACGTGGGACAGGGTACAATGAGCAGTTCTTC
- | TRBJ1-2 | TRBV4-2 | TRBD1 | CASSHRGQGVIKYGYTF | TGTGCCAGCAGCCACCGGGGACAGGGGGTTATCAAGTATGGCTACACCTTC
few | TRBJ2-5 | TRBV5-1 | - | CASSLGPSEETQYF | TGCGCCAGCAGCTTGGGACCGAGTGAAGAGACCCAGTACTTC
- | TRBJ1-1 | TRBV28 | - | CASSLTRQNTEAFF | TGTGCCAGCAGTTTGACACGACAGAACACTGAAGCTTTCTTT
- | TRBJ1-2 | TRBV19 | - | CASSQRAPYGYTF | TGTGCCAGTAGTCAGAGGGCCCCCTATGGCTACACCTTC
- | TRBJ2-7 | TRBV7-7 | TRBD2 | CASSQEAGGQYEQYF | TGTGCCAGCAGCCAAGAGGCGGGAGGGCAGTACGAGCAGTACTTC
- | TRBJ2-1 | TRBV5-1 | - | CASSPGTGGLAGNNEQFF | TGCGCCAGCAGCCCCGGCACAGGGGGGCTAGCGGGGAACAATGAGCAGTTCTTC
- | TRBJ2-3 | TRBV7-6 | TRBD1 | CASSLSGTESTDTQYF | TGTGCCAGCAGCTTATCCGGGACAGAGAGCACAGATACGCAGTATTTT
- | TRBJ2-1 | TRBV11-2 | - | CASSKPGLVSNNEQFF | TGTGCCAGCAGCAAACCGGGGCTAGTTTCGAACAATGAGCAGTTCTTC
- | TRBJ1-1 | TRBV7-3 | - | CASSLGPGPELKCF | TGTGCCAGCAGCTTAGGCCCGGGGCCCGAATTGAAGTGCTTT
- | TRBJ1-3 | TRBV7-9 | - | CASSLGPLGHSGNTIYF | TGTGCCAGCAGCTTAGGGCCGTTAGGGCACTCTGGAAACACCATATATTTT
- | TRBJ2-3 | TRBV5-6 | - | CASSRKGGRFTDTQYF | TGTGCCAGCAGCCGCAAAGGAGGACGCTTCACAGATACGCAGTATTTT
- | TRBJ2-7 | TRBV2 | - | CASSEALGGGEQYF | TGTGCCAGCAGTGAAGCGTTGGGGGGAGGCGAGCAGTACTTC
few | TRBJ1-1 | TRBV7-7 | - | CASSFSSNTEAFF | TGTGCCAGCAGCTTTAGCTCGAACACTGAAGCTTTCTTT
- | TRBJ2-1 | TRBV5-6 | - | CASSYPGANYNEQFF | TGTGCCAGCAGCTACCCGGGGGCTAACTACAATGAGCAGTTCTTC
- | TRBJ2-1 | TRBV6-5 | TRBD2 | CASTILASGTEQFF | TGTGCCAGCACTATCCTAGCTAGCGGAACCGAGCAGTTCTTC
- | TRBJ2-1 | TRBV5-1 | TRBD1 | CASSPDPGQQNEQFF | TGCGCCAGCAGCCCCGATCCGGGACAGCAGAATGAGCAGTTCTTC
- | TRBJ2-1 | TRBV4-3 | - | CASSHLRTLEQFF | TGCGCCAGCAGCCACCTTCGGACCCTCGAGCAGTTCTTC